The clone carrying this T cell receptor beta chain was detected once. The antigen is not known. Use of 60 Vbeta and 13 Jbeta primers characterized the PCR. Clones were sequenced by immunoSEQ multiplex PCR, and TCRdb holds only the in-frame ones, with some missing. Of approximately 100,000 clones in the sample, around 83% were seen once. This record belongs to a study of cytomegalovirus exposure and HLA in healthy donors. Study context: Genotyping of hundreds of donors showed that 80% to 85% belonged to the Caucasian-associated ancestry cluster.

Whole-study findings and limits: In a later analysis, donors in an Asian-associated ancestry cluster reportedly had fewer N-insertions in productive TCRs than the cohort mean.

V gave up 6 bases and J gave up 1 base; unmatched junction bases: 9. This CDR3 comprises 15 residues. Germline V lookup: CDR1 MNHEY, CDR2 SVGAGI. The sequencing input was PBMCs. The receptor's source is a man in his thirties or forties in good health and CMV-seronegative. The gene calls are TRBV6-5 and TRBJ2-7; TRBD1 agrees at 7 bases. Here the CDR3 reads CASSRGGFRSYEQYF. The CDR3 DNA reads as TGTGCCAGCAGCCGAGGGGGCTTCCGGTCCTACGAGCAGTACTTC.